What follows is one T cell receptor beta chain and its context. The sample comes from a study of early T cells in non-severe SARS-CoV-2 infection. V was clipped by 7 bases and J by 0 bases, with 15 bases between them. Germline CDR1 and CDR2: MNHNS and SASEGT. The CDR3 sequence is 15 residues long. MiXCR, applied by TCRdb to the 5' RACE reads, yields one record per CDR3 protein. The repertoire includes about 56,000 distinct CDR3 sequences, about 15% of them detected once, and about 4% sits in the top ten. Specimen: whole blood, collected at baseline. The clonotype comes from an adult who was a healthcare worker with PCR-confirmed SARS-CoV-2 infection or an uninfected control (not recorded which). The rearrangement links TRBV6-1 to TRBJ1-1, with a tentative D call TRBD1 (5 bases). The CDR3 nucleotides read TGTGCCAGCATTTGGGACGTTCTCATGAACACTGAAGCTTTCTTT. Translation gives CASIWDVLMNTEAFF.